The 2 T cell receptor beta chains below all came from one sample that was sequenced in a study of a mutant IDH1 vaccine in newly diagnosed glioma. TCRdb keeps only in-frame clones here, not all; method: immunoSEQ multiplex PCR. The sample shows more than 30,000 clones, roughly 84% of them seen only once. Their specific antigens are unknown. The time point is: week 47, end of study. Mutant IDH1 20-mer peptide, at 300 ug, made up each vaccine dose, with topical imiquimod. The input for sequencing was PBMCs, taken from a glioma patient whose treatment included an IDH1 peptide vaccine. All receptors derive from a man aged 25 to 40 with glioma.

The CDR3, as DNA: TGTGCCAGCAGCGTAGGGGGGATCGATCAGCCCCAGCATTTT. Translated: CASSVGGIDQPQHF. This chain connects TRBV9 to TRBJ1-5; D perhaps matches TRBD1 (5 bases). The CDR3 length is 14 residues. The V end was cut by 0 bases, the J end by 5 bases, with 9 bases between. Per the germline V gene, CDR1 is SGDLS and CDR2 is YYNGEE.

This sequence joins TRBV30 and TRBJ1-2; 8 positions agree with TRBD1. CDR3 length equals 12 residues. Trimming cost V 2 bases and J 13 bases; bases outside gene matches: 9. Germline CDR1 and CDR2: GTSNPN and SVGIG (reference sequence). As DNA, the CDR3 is TGTGCCTGGAGTACGGCGCAGGGGGCGTTCACCTTC. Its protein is CAWSTAQGAFTF.